Each of the 12 T cell receptor beta chains below was sequenced from the same sample in a study of CD8+ T cells in alopecia areata. RNA extraction and reverse transcription yielded cDNA as sequencing template. The protocol was immunoSEQ multiplex PCR, while the TCRdb copy is restricted to in-frame clones and leaves out a portion. The sample holds 40,000 to 50,000 clones; about three fifths are singletons and the top ten take about 21%. Treatment here: oral pan-JAK inhibitor, 5-10 mg twice daily. This material consisted of CD8+ T cells sorted from blood, taken at week 4, from a patient treated with tofacitinib. The receptor source for this set is a human donor with alopecia areata.

In this sample, this clone turned up a few times. The rearrangement joins TRBV5-6 to TRBJ2-1; D is possibly TRBD2 (6 bases). Trimming removed 7 bases at V and 9 bases at J, with 11 bases between. In germline, CDR1 is SGHDT, CDR2 YYEEEE. The CDR3 is made up of 11 amino acids. The CDR3: CASGSRGEQFF. The CDR3 DNA sequence: TGTGCCAGCGGATCGCGGGGTGAGCAGTTCTTC.

This clone was observed a handful of times. V gene TRBV29-1 combines with J gene TRBJ2-5, with D unclear. This CDR3 region has 10 residues. Per the germline V gene, CDR1 is SQVTM and CDR2 is ANQGSEA. V was clipped by 5 bases and J by 5 bases, with 6 bases between them. CDR3: CSVLLETQYF. The CDR3, as DNA: TGCAGCGTTCTACTGGAGACCCAGTACTTC.

The V gene is TRBV2, the J gene TRBJ2-2; D gene unclear. CDR1 and CDR2 (germline): SNHLY, FYNNEI. V lost 2 bases to trimming and J lost 2 bases, with 6 bases between them. The CDR3 spans 14 residues. CDR3 in amino acids: CASSEQSNTGELFF. The CDR3 DNA reads TGTGCCAGCAGTGAACAGAGTAACACCGGGGAGCTGTTTTTT. The whole variable domain, remainder taken from reference TRBV2 and TRBJ2-2, is EPEVTQTPSHQVTQMGQEVILRCVPISNHLYFYWYRQILGQKVEFLVSFYNNEISEKSEIFDDQFSVERPDGSNFTLKIRSTKLEDSAMYFCASSEQSNTGELFFGEGSRLTVL.

The chain combines TRBV27 with TRBJ2-3, with TRBD2 as a possible D gene (6 bases). Germline-derived CDR1 and CDR2 are MNHEY and SMNVEV (reference sequence). The CDR3 runs 16 residues. Trimming took 3 bases from V and 1 from J, leaving 14 bases between them. CDR3 in amino acids: CASSFDGEVGTDTQYF. The CDR3 nucleotides read TGTGCCAGCAGTTTCGACGGGGAGGTCGGCACAGATACGCAGTATTTT.

CDR3 residues: CASSLNRPIVAETQYF. In DNA, the CDR3 is TGTGCCAGCAGCTTAAATCGTCCGATAGTGGCGGAGACCCAGTACTTC. The chain is built from TRBV7-3 and TRBJ2-5, with D uncertain. In germline, CDR1 is SGHTA, CDR2 FQGTGA. Trimming left V 1 base short and J 5 bases short, with 17 bases between. The CDR3 covers 16 residues.

This sequence joins TRBV4-3 and TRBJ1-5; tentative D call: TRBD1 (5 bases). Germline CDR1 reads LGHNA; CDR2 reads YSLEER. The CDR3 is made up of 15 amino acids. V was trimmed by 1 base and J by 2 bases, leaving 9 bases between them. In nucleotides, the CDR3 is TGCGCCAGCAGCCAAGGCAGGGTGGGCAATCAGCCCCAGCATTTT. Translation gives CASSQGRVGNQPQHF.

This clone has just one count. J is TRBJ2-1 and V is TRBV13; TRBD2 matches 12 bases. Trimming at V came to 4 bases and at J to 5 bases, leaving 9 bases not matched to a gene. The V gene's germline CDR1 is PRHDT and CDR2 FYEKMQ (reference sequence). There are 17 residues in the CDR3. The CDR3 loop reads CASSSRALAGGNNEQFF. In DNA, the CDR3 is TGTGCCAGCAGCTCACGGGCGCTAGCGGGGGGGAACAATGAGCAGTTCTTC.

This chain connects TRBV13 to TRBJ2-1, with a tentative D call TRBD1 (6 bases). CDR3 length: 13 amino acids. V lost 0 bases, J lost 7 bases, and 7 bases lay in between. The germline gives CDR1 PRHDT, CDR2 FYEKMQ (reference sequence). The CDR3 DNA reads TGTGCCAGCAGCTTAGGCCAGGGGAATGAGCAGTTCTTC. This gives the protein CASSLGQGNEQFF.

The gene calls are TRBV30 and TRBJ1-2, with D uncertain. Germline loops: CDR1 GTSNPN, CDR2 SVGIG (reference sequence). V was clipped by 1 base and J by 10 bases, with 10 bases between them. The CDR3 has 11 amino acids. The CDR3 spells CAWSEQRIYTF. CDR3 in DNA: TGTGCCTGGAGTGAACAGCGGATCTACACCTTC.

This clone was detected a few times. This sample also contains other DNA sequences that code for the same CDR3. The rearrangement links TRBV29-1 to TRBJ2-7; D possibly corresponds to TRBD2 (5 bases). Germline lookup yields CDR1 SQVTM and CDR2 ANQGSEA. V was cut by 7 bases and J by 3 bases, with 10 bases left in between. CDR3 length: 11 amino acids. The CDR3 region is CSAQGSYEQYF. In DNA, the CDR3 is TGCAGCGCCCAAGGGAGCTACGAGCAGTACTTC.

The J gene is TRBJ2-3, the V gene TRBV5-1; D tentatively reads TRBD1 or TRBD2 (5 bases each). The V and J ends lost 1 base and 2 bases respectively, with 14 bases between them. This CDR3 region has 16 residues. Germline assignment: CDR1 SGHRS and CDR2 YFSETQ. CDR3 region: CASSLSGSGNTDTQYF. CDR3 bases: TGCGCCAGCAGCTTGTCAGGGAGCGGCAACACAGATACGCAGTATTTT.

The genes are TRBV29-1 and TRBJ2-1, with D unresolved. The V gene's germline CDR1 is SQVTM and CDR2 ANQGSEA. Trimming pared 6 bases from V and 6 bases from J, leaving 9 bases between. This CDR3 contains 11 residues. The CDR3 spells CSVVDANEQFF. The CDR3 DNA reads TGCAGCGTGGTGGACGCCAATGAGCAGTTCTTC.